The 31 T cell receptor beta chains listed next were all sequenced from one sample in a study of technical replicates of blood from a handful of donors (TCRdb year 2017). Libraries were constructed by the immunoSEQ multiplex PCR assay. The source is immuneACCESS, and TCRdb retained only in-frame sequences with V and J called. Part of the clones is not carried over; for the studies checked, unresolved V genes explain less than half of this, and the remainder is unexplained. The sample contains 85,000 to 100,000 clones, around 95% of them found a single time. Of the sample, 0.22% is held by the ten largest clones. The specimen was T cells isolated from PBMCs. The receptors stem from a human donor in good health.

J is TRBJ2-5 and V is TRBV7-7; 12 bases line up with TRBD1. Germline CDR1 reads SSHAT; CDR2 reads FNYEAQ (reference sequence). The CDR3 has 14 residues. J lost 6 bases, V lost 4 bases, and 3 bases had no gene match. CDR3 protein: CASSSGQGAQTQYF. CDR3 DNA sequence: TGTGCCAGCAGCTCGGGACAGGGGGCCCAGACCCAGTACTTC.

The gene calls are TRBV2 and TRBJ2-5; the D gene is possibly TRBD2 (5 bases). This CDR3 contains 14 residues. Germline V gives CDR1 SNHLY, CDR2 FYNNEI. The ends were cut back, 3 bases at V and 5 bases at J, with 13 bases in the middle. CDR3 sequence reads: CASSDLDLKETQYF. The CDR3 DNA is TGTGCCAGCAGTGATTTGGACTTGAAGGAGACCCAGTACTTC.

The chain uses TRBV5-5 and TRBJ1-5; possibly TRBD1 for D (6 bases). V lost 3 bases, J lost 4 bases, and 17 bases lay in between. This CDR3 comprises 16 residues. CDR1 and CDR2 from the germline V gene are SGHKS and YYEKEE (reference sequence). The CDR3 sequence: CASSSQPGQGNQPQHF. DNA of the CDR3: TGTGCCAGCAGCTCGCAGCCGGGACAAGGAAATCAGCCCCAGCATTTT. The whole variable domain, remainder taken from reference TRBV5-5 and TRBJ1-5, is DAGVTQSPTHLIKTRGQQVTLRCSPISGHKSVSWYQQVLGQGPQFIFQYYEKEERGRGNFPDRFSARQFPNYSSELNVNALLLGDSALYLCASSSQPGQGNQPQHFGDGTRLSIL.

The J gene is TRBJ2-2, the V gene TRBV28, with 7 nucleotides matching TRBD1. The CDR3 spans 16 residues. The trim removed 6 bases at V and 6 bases at J, leaving 13 bases unmatched. CDR1 and CDR2 (germline): MDHEN, SYDVKM. The CDR3 DNA sequence: TGTGCCAGCAGACTCTTAGGGGGCCTCATCGCCGGGGAGCTGTTTTTT. Residues: CASRLLGGLIAGELFF.

The rearrangement uses TRBV19 and TRBJ2-5; D is unclear. CDR1 is LNHDA and CDR2 is SQIVND in the germline V gene (reference sequence). Trimming removed 9 bases from V and 7 bases from J, with 9 bases in between. The CDR3 runs to 10 residues. CDR3 protein: CARLTATQYF. The DNA of the CDR3 is TGTGCCAGACTCACTGCGACCCAGTACTTC.

The V gene is TRBV7-9, the J gene TRBJ2-1; a possible D gene is TRBD2 (7 bases). This CDR3 spans 16 amino acids. The V end was cut by 4 bases, the J end by 1 base, with 14 bases between. The germline gives CDR1 SEHNR, CDR2 FQNEAQ (reference sequence). The CDR3 loop reads CASSSLGGESYNEQFF. The CDR3 DNA follows: TGTGCCAGCAGCTCCCTAGGGGGGGAATCCTACAATGAGCAGTTCTTC. The full variable domain, its missing parts supplied by reference TRBV7-9 and TRBJ2-1, is DTGVSQNPRHKITKRGQNVTFRCDPISEHNRLYWYRQTLGQGPEFLTYFQNEAQLEKSRLLSDRFSAERPKGSFSTLEIQRTEQGDSAMYLCASSSLGGESYNEQFFGPGTRLTVL.

The CDR3 protein is CASSFGGRAADTQYF. DNA for the CDR3: TGTGCCAGCAGTTTCGGCGGGCGCGCAGCAGATACGCAGTATTTT. This chain connects TRBV27 to TRBJ2-3; D perhaps matches TRBD2 (5 bases). The V gene's germline CDR1 is MNHEY and CDR2 SMNVEV (reference sequence). The V end lost 3 bases, the J end lost 4 bases, and 14 bases lay between the germline ends. This CDR3 is built from 15 residues.

This clone was picked up a small number of times. This rearrangement joins TRBV10-1 to TRBJ1-1; D is unresolved. The V end was cut by 2 bases, the J end by 4 bases, with 8 bases between. The CDR3 runs to 13 residues. Germline values: CDR1 WNHNN, CDR2 SYGVQD (reference sequence). In DNA form, the CDR3 reads TGCGCCAGCAGTGAGAGAGGTGGCACTGAAGCTTTCTTT. It codes for CASSERGGTEAFF.

This chain joins TRBV6-5 and TRBJ2-2; no clear D gene. This CDR3 has 15 residues. CDR1 is MNHEY and CDR2 is SVGAGI in the germline V gene. V lost 5 bases to trimming and J lost 7 bases, with 17 bases between them. The CDR3 loop reads CASSPALWPGGELFF. As DNA, the CDR3 is TGTGCCAGCAGTCCCGCATTATGGCCGGGCGGGGAGCTGTTTTTT.

This sequence joins TRBV5-1 and TRBJ2-7; perhaps TRBD2 as D (5 bases). The germline V gene has CDR1 SGHRS and CDR2 YFSETQ. The CDR3 loop spans 14 amino acids. Deletions cut 0 bases from V and 3 bases from J, with 10 bases between. The DNA for the CDR3 is TGCGCCAGCAGCTTGGCGGGGAGCTACTACGAGCAGTACTTC. Translation gives CASSLAGSYYEQYF. The whole variable domain, remainder taken from reference TRBV5-1 and TRBJ2-7, is KAGVTQTPRYLIKTRGQQVTLSCSPISGHRSVSWYQQTPGQGLQFLFEYFSETQRNKGNFPGRFSGRQFSNSRSEMNVSTLELGDSALYLCASSLAGSYYEQYFGPGTRLTVT.

The chain uses TRBV7-3 and TRBJ2-3; perhaps TRBD2 as D (7 bases). The CDR3 has 15 residues. Trimming took off 2 bases at V and 3 bases at J, with 12 bases between the two ends. The germline gives CDR1 SGHTA, CDR2 FQGTGA. The CDR3, as DNA: TGTGCCAGCAGCTTACGGGGGGCGTCGACAGATACGCAGTATTTT. Its translation: CASSLRGASTDTQYF.

V and J are TRBV30 and TRBJ1-1, with 8 positions matching TRBD1. From germline, CDR1 is GTSNPN and CDR2 SVGIG (reference sequence). The CDR3 contains 14 residues. V lost 1 base, J lost 6 bases, and 7 bases stayed unmatched. The CDR3 sequence is CAWSGGTGAAEAFF. In nucleotides, the CDR3 is TGTGCCTGGAGTGGGGGGACAGGTGCCGCTGAAGCTTTCTTT.

This clone was detected only once. The V call is TRBV5-4, the J call TRBJ2-6, with D perhaps TRBD2 (6 bases). The CDR3 runs to 18 residues. V was pared by 1 base and J by 1 base, with 15 bases between. Germline-derived CDR1 and CDR2 are SGHNT and YYREEE (reference sequence). The CDR3 DNA sequence: TGTGCCAGCAGCTTGTTGGAGGGAACGGCTTCTGGGGCCAACGTCCTGACTTTC. Encoded protein: CASSLLEGTASGANVLTF.

This chain joins TRBV14 and TRBJ2-7; TRBD2 aligns across 14 bases. V lost 10 bases and J lost 7; bases outside the gene matches: 6. The CDR3 contains 13 residues. Germline CDR1 reads SGHDN; CDR2 reads FVKESK. CDR3 protein: CATRGLAGEEQYF. CDR3 nucleotides: TGTGCCACCCGGGGACTAGCGGGGGAGGAGCAGTACTTC.

This CDR3 reads CAWSQVEAFF. CDR3 nucleotides: TGTGCCTGGAGCCAGGTTGAAGCTTTCTTT. The rearrangement joins TRBV30 to TRBJ1-1; D is unclear. Trimming pared 3 bases from V and 7 bases from J, leaving 6 bases between. The CDR3 runs 10 residues. Germline CDR1 reads GTSNPN; CDR2 reads SVGIG (reference sequence).

The genes are TRBV5-1 and TRBJ2-2, with TRBD1 as a possible D gene (5 bases). Trimming shortened V by 0 bases and J by 3 bases, and 9 bases separated the two germline ends. Germline V gene lookup returns CDR1 SGHRS and CDR2 YFSETQ. CDR3 length: 15 amino acids. CDR3 in amino acids: CASSLDVRDTGELFF. The CDR3 DNA is TGCGCCAGCAGCTTGGATGTCAGGGACACCGGGGAGCTGTTTTTT. Filled out from reference TRBV5-1 and TRBJ2-2, the complete variable domain reads KAGVTQTPRYLIKTRGQQVTLSCSPISGHRSVSWYQQTPGQGLQFLFEYFSETQRNKGNFPGRFSGRQFSNSRSEMNVSTLELGDSALYLCASSLDVRDTGELFFGEGSRLTVL.

The CDR3 nucleotides read TGTGCCACCGGGGATACGAACACTGAAGCTTTCTTT. Protein: CATGDTNTEAFF. The J gene is TRBJ1-1, the V gene TRBV28; D uncertain. The germline V gene has CDR1 MDHEN and CDR2 SYDVKM. This CDR3 has 12 amino acids. The ends were cut back, 10 bases at V and 1 base at J, with 10 bases in the middle.

V gene TRBV29-1 combines with J gene TRBJ2-1, with a weak D call TRBD2 (6 bases). Germline assignment: CDR1 SQVTM and CDR2 ANQGSEA. The CDR3 has 13 amino acids. CDR3 nucleotide sequence: TGCAGAGGCCGGGACTTGGTACGCAATGAGCAGTTCTTC. Protein product: CRGRDLVRNEQFF.

CDR3 DNA sequence: TGTGCCAGCAGCCTCTACCTAAATCGGGAGTACAATGAGCAGTTCTTC. Protein: CASSLYLNREYNEQFF. The chain uses TRBV7-8 and TRBJ2-1; a possible D gene is TRBD2 (6 bases). Germline CDR1 SGHVS, CDR2 FQNEAQ. Trimming removed 5 bases from V and 4 bases from J, with 18 bases in between. The CDR3 sequence is 16 residues long.

The CDR3 reads CASRTGLADTDTQYF. In DNA, the CDR3 is TGCGCCAGCAGGACGGGACTAGCGGACACAGATACGCAGTATTTT. The chain joins TRBV10-1 to TRBJ2-3; TRBD2 aligns across 11 bases. CDR1 and CDR2 (germline): WNHNN, SYGVQD (reference sequence). The ends lost 6 bases at V and 2 bases at J; junction bases unmatched: 4. CDR3 length: 15 amino acids.

The rearrangement uses TRBV7-6 and TRBJ1-4; the D gene is possibly TRBD1 (5 bases). Germline CDR1 and CDR2: SGHVS and FNYEAQ. V lost 8 bases to trimming and J lost 7 bases, with 14 bases between them. The CDR3 has 13 amino acids. The CDR3 spells CASGGEGTEKLFF. The CDR3, as DNA: TGTGCCAGCGGGGGGGAAGGAACTGAAAAACTGTTTTTT.

This clone was picked up a small number of times. The rearrangement uses TRBV11-1 and TRBJ1-2, with 8 bases matching TRBD1. Germline V gene sequence: CDR1 SGHAT, CDR2 FQDESV (reference sequence). The CDR3 sequence is 14 residues long. Losses at the gene ends were 0 bases for V and 4 bases for J; bases not matched to a gene: 1. CDR3 amino acids: CASSLAGTGYGYTF. The CDR3 bases are TGTGCCAGCAGCTTAGCGGGGACAGGCTATGGCTACACCTTC.

The chain uses TRBV6-5 and TRBJ1-2, with D hard to call. Between the trimmed V and J ends, which lost 6 bases and 2 bases, there was a span of 10 bases. Germline loops: CDR1 MNHEY, CDR2 SVGAGI. This CDR3 has 13 amino acids. In DNA form, the CDR3 reads TGTGCCAGCAGGGGAGGACTAAACTATGGCTACACCTTC. Its translation is CASRGGLNYGYTF.

The V call is TRBV28, the J call TRBJ2-1; TRBD2 matches at 9 bases. This CDR3 comprises 20 residues. V dropped 3 bases and J dropped 6; count of bases not matched to a gene: 21. Germline values: CDR1 MDHEN, CDR2 SYDVKM. The CDR3 region has the DNA TGTGCCAGCAGTTTCCCAGGGACGACTAGCGGCGGAGGAATGTTCAATGAGCAGTTCTTC. This codes for CASSFPGTTSGGGMFNEQFF. Full variable domain (rest looked up from reference TRBV28 and TRBJ2-1): DVKVTQSSRYLVKRTGEKVFLECVQDMDHENMFWYRQDPGLGLRLIYFSYDVKMKEKGDIPEGYSVSREKKERFSLILESASTNQTSMYLCASSFPGTTSGGGMFNEQFFGPGTRLTVL.

This chain connects TRBV28 to TRBJ2-7, with 7 positions matching TRBD2. Germline CDR1 reads MDHEN; CDR2 reads SYDVKM. The CDR3 covers 13 residues. Trimming cost V 7 bases and J 6 bases; bases outside gene matches: 9. CDR3 region: CASNDTPSGEQYF. For the CDR3, the DNA is TGTGCCAGCAACGACACTCCTAGCGGCGAGCAGTACTTC.

This chain joins TRBV5-1 and TRBJ2-5; D is uncertain. V lost 5 bases and J 5 bases, leaving 19 bases between the germline ends. The germline V gene encodes CDR1 SGHRS and CDR2 YFSETQ. The CDR3 is 15 amino acids. The DNA for the CDR3 is TGCGCCAGCAGTTTTCCCGAATTAGCCACGGAGACCCAGTACTTC. Amino acid sequence: CASSFPELATETQYF. Complete variable domain (other parts from reference TRBV5-1 and TRBJ2-5): KAGVTQTPRYLIKTRGQQVTLSCSPISGHRSVSWYQQTPGQGLQFLFEYFSETQRNKGNFPGRFSGRQFSNSRSEMNVSTLELGDSALYLCASSFPELATETQYFGPGTRLLVL.

The chain is built from TRBV15 and TRBJ1-1; no reliable D call. Trimming removed 4 bases at V and 3 bases at J, with 9 bases between. The CDR3 covers 13 residues. Germline CDR1 LNHNV, CDR2 YYDKDF (reference sequence). The CDR3 region is CATSNGRYTEAFF. The DNA for the CDR3 is TGTGCCACCAGCAACGGGAGATACACTGAAGCTTTCTTT.

The V gene is TRBV5-4, the J gene TRBJ2-5, with D possibly matching TRBD2 (5 bases). The CDR3 consists of 15 residues. Trimming took off 3 bases at V and 4 bases at J, with 16 bases between the two ends. Germline V gene sequence: CDR1 SGHNT, CDR2 YYREEE (reference sequence). CDR3 protein: CASSSIVRGGETQYF. The CDR3 DNA follows: TGTGCCAGCAGCTCGATAGTCCGGGGTGGAGAGACCCAGTACTTC.

The chain employs TRBV6-5 and TRBJ1-1; D is unresolved. Germline V lookup: CDR1 MNHEY, CDR2 SVGAGI. The CDR3 is 14 residues long. V was cut by 2 bases and J by 0 bases, with 7 bases left in between. CDR3 loop: CASSYAQLNTEAFF. DNA of the CDR3: TGTGCCAGCAGTTACGCGCAACTGAACACTGAAGCTTTCTTT.

V usage is TRBV10-1 and J usage is TRBJ1-1; D might be TRBD1 (5 bases). Trimming shortened V by 7 bases and J by 0 bases, and 9 bases separated the two germline ends. This CDR3 region has 13 residues. Germline assignment: CDR1 WNHNN and CDR2 SYGVQD (reference sequence). The CDR3 nucleotides read TGCGCCAGCACCTCAGGGATGAACACTGAAGCTTTCTTT. It yields the protein CASTSGMNTEAFF.

The genes are TRBV6-5 and TRBJ2-5; maybe TRBD2 (6 bases). Germline V gives CDR1 MNHEY, CDR2 SVGAGI. Deletions cut 6 bases from V and 0 bases from J, with 11 bases between. The CDR3 is made up of 14 amino acids. DNA for the CDR3: TGTGCCAGCAGCGGGACTGCGAACCAAGAGACCCAGTACTTC. Its protein product is CASSGTANQETQYF.